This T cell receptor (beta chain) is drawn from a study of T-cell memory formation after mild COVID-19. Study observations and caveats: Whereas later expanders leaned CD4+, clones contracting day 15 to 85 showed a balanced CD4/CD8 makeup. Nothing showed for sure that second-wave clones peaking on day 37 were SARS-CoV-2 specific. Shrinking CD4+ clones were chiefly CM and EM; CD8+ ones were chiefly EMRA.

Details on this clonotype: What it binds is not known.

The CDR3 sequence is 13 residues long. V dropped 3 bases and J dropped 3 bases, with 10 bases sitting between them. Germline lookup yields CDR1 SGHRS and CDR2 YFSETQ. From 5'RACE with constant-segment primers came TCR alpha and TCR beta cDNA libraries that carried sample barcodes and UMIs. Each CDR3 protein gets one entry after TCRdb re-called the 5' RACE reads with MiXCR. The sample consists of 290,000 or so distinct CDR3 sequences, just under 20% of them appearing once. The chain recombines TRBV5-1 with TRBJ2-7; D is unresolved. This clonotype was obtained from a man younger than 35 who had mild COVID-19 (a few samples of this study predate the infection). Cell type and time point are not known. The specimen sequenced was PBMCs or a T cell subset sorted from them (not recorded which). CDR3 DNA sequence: TGCGCCAGCAGCTCGGAATCCCTCTACGAGCAGTACTTC. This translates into CASSSESLYEQYF. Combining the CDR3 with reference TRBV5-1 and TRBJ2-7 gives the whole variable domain KAGVTQTPRYLIKTRGQQVTLSCSPISGHRSVSWYQQTPGQGLQFLFEYFSETQRNKGNFPGRFSGRQFSNSRSEMNVSTLELGDSALYLCASSSESLYEQYFGPGTRLTVT.